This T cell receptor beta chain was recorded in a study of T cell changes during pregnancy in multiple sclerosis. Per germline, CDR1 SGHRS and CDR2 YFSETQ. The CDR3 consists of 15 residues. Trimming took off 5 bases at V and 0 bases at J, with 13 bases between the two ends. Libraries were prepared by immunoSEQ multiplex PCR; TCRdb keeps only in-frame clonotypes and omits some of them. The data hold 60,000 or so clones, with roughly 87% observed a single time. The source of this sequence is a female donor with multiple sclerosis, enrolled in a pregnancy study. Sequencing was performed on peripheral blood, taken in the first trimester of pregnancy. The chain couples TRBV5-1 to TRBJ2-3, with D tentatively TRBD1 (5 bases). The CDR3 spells CASSQGTTSTDTQYF. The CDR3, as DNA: TGCGCCAGCAGTCAGGGCACTACTAGCACAGATACGCAGTATTTT.